These T cell receptor beta chains were read from a single sample in a study of blood T cell repertoires in COVID-19. Assay used: immunoSEQ multiplex PCR; TCRdb lists only in-frame clones, some missing. The data show about 230,000 clones, with 81% seen just once and around 8% held by the top ten. The material sequenced was peripheral blood. The receptors originated from a woman of 80 years or more with acute or convalescent COVID-19. CDR3s leave out the opening cysteine and the closing phenylalanine or tryptophan. Fields, in order: V gene, CDR3 protein.

>TRBV27
ASSLFREGTTEAF
>TRBV21-1
ASSKRGQAPALDEQY
>TRBV7-3
ASSHMTSGAYNEQF
>TRBV7-8
ASSLVPRGPDTGELF
>TRBV28
ASSPRPGQGSNGYT
>TRBV7-2
ASSLGGPSSGTQY
>TRBV29-1
SVARTSGRASNEQF
>TRBV6-5
ASSLGRDGYT
>TRBV25-1
ASSEPPSGPETQY
>TRBV9
ASSPPVSSGNTIY